These 17 T cell receptor beta chains were sequenced from one sample in a study of Graves' ophthalmopathy and Graves' hyperthyroidism. The study amplified TCR beta CDR3 regions using RNA transcripts. HTBI primers served in a first-round RT-PCR, which a second-round multiplex PCR followed. TCRdb itself ran the multiplex PCR reads through MiXCR, one entry per CDR3 protein. In the table there are some 390,000 distinct CDR3 sequences, 15% to 20% of which are singletons. Specimen: peripheral blood. The receptor set was obtained from a woman younger than 35 with Graves' ophthalmopathy.

This clonotype turned up a few times. The chain has TRBV11-2 and TRBJ2-3; D perhaps matches TRBD1 (6 bases). Trimming took 5 bases from V and 6 from J, leaving 24 bases between them. The CDR3 extends over 17 amino acids. Germline values: CDR1 SGHAT, CDR2 FQNNGV. The chain's CDR3 is CASSRRYRAEVRDTQYF. The CDR3 bases are TGTGCCAGCAGCCGAAGATACAGGGCCGAGGTCAGGGATACGCAGTATTTT.

The table lists this clonotype with many counts. The V gene is TRBV5-1, the J gene TRBJ1-1; unclear D gene. The CDR3 has 14 residues. Germline CDR1 is SGHRS and CDR2 is YFSETQ. V was trimmed by 0 bases and J by 4 bases, leaving 10 bases between them. The CDR3 bases are TGCGCCAGCAGCTTGGGACATCGGTCCACTGAAGCTTTCTTT. Its translation is CASSLGHRSTEAFF. Drawing the rest from reference TRBV5-1 and TRBJ1-1, the complete variable domain is KAGVTQTPRYLIKTRGQQVTLSCSPISGHRSVSWYQQTPGQGLQFLFEYFSETQRNKGNFPGRFSGRQFSNSRSEMNVSTLELGDSALYLCASSLGHRSTEAFFGQGTRLTVV.

This clonotype was detected ten times or more. The chain couples TRBV10-3 to TRBJ1-5; TRBD1 agrees at 8 bases. J gave up 1 base and V 8 bases, and 7 bases lay outside the gene matches. From germline, CDR1 is ENHRY and CDR2 SYGVKD. This CDR3 is 15 amino acids long. The CDR3 nucleotides are TGTGCCATCGGACAGGGCGCGACGAGCAATCAGCCCCAGCATTTT. Amino acids: CAIGQGATSNQPQHF.

This clonotype has at least ten counts. The V gene is TRBV11-2, the J gene TRBJ2-7; no clear D. The germline V gene encodes CDR1 SGHAT and CDR2 FQNNGV. Trimming stripped 3 bases from V and 4 bases from J, with 13 bases between. The CDR3 consists of 14 residues. Here the CDR3 DNA reads TGTGCCAGCAGCTTTCGGCGGCAGGAATACGAGCAGTACTTC. Protein: CASSFRRQEYEQYF.

Many counts were recorded for this clonotype. This rearrangement joins TRBV7-9 to TRBJ1-2; 11 nucleotides agree with TRBD1. This CDR3 contains 15 residues. The germline gives CDR1 SEHNR, CDR2 FQNEAQ (reference sequence). V was pared by 5 bases and J by 8 bases, with 10 bases of the junction left unmatched. The CDR3: CASSPGTGGIWGYTF. CDR3 in DNA: TGTGCCAGCAGCCCTGGGACAGGGGGTATTTGGGGCTACACCTTC.

The table lists this clonotype with many counts. This sequence joins TRBV18 and TRBJ2-6, with D hard to call. V shed 3 bases and J shed 1 base, with 16 bases lying between them. This CDR3 comprises 18 residues. In germline, CDR1 is KGHSH, CDR2 LQKENI. This CDR3 is CASSPLTMGVSGANVLTF. The DNA for the CDR3 is TGTGCCAGCTCACCGTTGACAATGGGCGTTTCTGGGGCCAACGTCCTGACTTTC.

This clonotype was observed at least ten times. V is TRBV28 and J is TRBJ2-7; D ambiguous. The CDR3 is 14 amino acids. In germline, CDR1 is MDHEN, CDR2 SYDVKM. The ends were cut back, 6 bases at V and 3 bases at J, with 15 bases in the middle. The CDR3 sequence is CASSKDVPYYEQYF. The CDR3 DNA follows: TGTGCCAGCAGCAAGGACGTCCCTTACTACGAGCAGTACTTC.

Many counts were recorded for this clonotype. The chain joins TRBV24-1 to TRBJ1-1, with unresolved D. Germline CDR1 and CDR2: KGHDR and SFDVKD. The ends were cut back, 6 bases at V and 0 bases at J, with 10 bases in the middle. The CDR3 length is 14 residues. The chain's CDR3 is CATSSGRVNTEAFF. For the CDR3, the DNA is TGTGCCACCAGTTCGGGCAGAGTGAACACTGAAGCTTTCTTT.

The chain recombines TRBV12-3 or TRBV12-4 with TRBJ2-7; possibly TRBD1 for D (6 bases). With 5 bases removed from V and 0 bases from J, the gap between germline ends came to 17 bases. The CDR3 has 16 residues. In DNA, the CDR3 is TGTGCCAGCAGTAGATGGGGGACACAGAGCTCCTACGAGCAGTACTTC. This sequence encodes CASSRWGTQSSYEQYF.

This clonotype has a count of ten or more. The rearrangement joins TRBV29-1 to TRBJ2-5; the D gene is possibly TRBD1 (5 bases). The CDR3 has 12 residues. Germline V gives CDR1 SQVTM, CDR2 ANQGSEA. V was pared by 1 base and J by 3 bases, with 6 bases between. The CDR3 bases are TGCAGCGTTGAAGGCAGGGAAGAGACCCAGTACTTC. Amino acid sequence: CSVEGREETQYF.

At least ten counts were recorded for this clonotype. This chain uses TRBV10-3 with TRBJ2-5; D possibly corresponds to TRBD2 (6 bases). The CDR3 has 16 amino acids. The germline V gene encodes CDR1 ENHRY and CDR2 SYGVKD. V was clipped by 0 bases and J by 4 bases, with 15 bases between them. This chain's CDR3 is CAISESSGGRAETQYF. CDR3 coding DNA: TGTGCCATCAGTGAGTCGAGCGGAGGGCGGGCAGAGACCCAGTACTTC.

The chain employs TRBV3-1 and TRBJ1-6, with D perhaps TRBD1 (5 bases). Per the germline V gene, CDR1 is LGHDT and CDR2 is YNNKEL (reference sequence). V was shortened by 0 bases and J by 10 bases, with 16 bases between the two germline ends. The CDR3 sequence is 16 residues long. CDR3 nucleotide sequence: TGTGCCAGCAGCCAAGATAGGGCTACCCGGGGCTCACCCCTCCACTTT. Its protein is CASSQDRATRGSPLHF.

This clonotype was detected many times. This chain joins TRBV6-2 or TRBV6-3 and TRBJ2-2, with TRBD1 identical over 7 bases. The CDR3 spans 17 residues. Trimming at V came to 7 bases and at J to 5 bases, leaving 16 bases not matched to a gene. CDR1 and CDR2 (germline): MNHEY, SVGEGT. CDR3 in DNA: TGTGCCAGCAAAGATACAGGGGCCAATTTCTTTACCGGGGAGCTGTTTTTT. This sequence encodes CASKDTGANFFTGELFF.

This clonotype came up many times. Here the CDR3 reads CAGGHRGLGANVLTF. Here the CDR3 DNA reads TGTGCCGGGGGGCACAGGGGGCTGGGGGCCAACGTCCTGACTTTC. The gene calls are TRBV12-3 or TRBV12-4 and TRBJ2-6; 9 bases match TRBD1. The CDR3 has 15 amino acids. Unmatched junction bases numbered 9, after V lost 11 bases and J lost 4 bases.

In its sample, this clonotype was seen many times. The chain recombines TRBV19 with TRBJ2-2; the D gene is possibly TRBD2 (5 bases). The germline V and J ends were trimmed by 5 bases and 10 bases, with 17 bases remaining between them. The CDR3 extends over 14 amino acids. Germline CDR1 LNHDA, CDR2 SQIVND (reference sequence). The CDR3 DNA reads TGTGCCAGTAGTTCACGGGATTTGTTCGAGGAGCTGTTTTTT. Its protein product is CASSSRDLFEELFF.

This rearrangement joins TRBV7-2 to TRBJ2-7, with D unclear. This CDR3 has 14 amino acids. Germline CDR1 is SGHTA and CDR2 is FQGNSA. The V end was cut by 5 bases, the J end by 2 bases, with 13 bases between. The CDR3, as DNA: TGTGCCAGCAGCCTTATCGACGGACCCTACGAGCAGTACTTC. This codes for CASSLIDGPYEQYF.

This clonotype showed up many times. The chain couples TRBV29-1 to TRBJ2-5, with 9 bases lining up with TRBD2. The CDR3 spans 14 residues. The junction had 8 bases not matched to a gene; V was cut back by 4 bases and J by 5 bases. Germline CDR1 and CDR2: SQVTM and ANQGSEA. CDR3 DNA: TGCAGCGTTGTCCAGCGGGGGGCCGGGGAGACCCAGTACTTC. As protein: CSVVQRGAGETQYF.